Listed here are 11 T cell receptor beta chains from one sample, sequenced in a study of CD8 T cells in Susac syndrome (dated by TCRdb to the late 2010s). Receptor libraries were prepared by the immunoSEQ multiplex PCR assay. RNA was extracted with the RNeasy kit and roughly 0.5 to 1 ug was reverse transcribed using random hexamers. TCRdb reprocessing: public reads trimmed at Q25 with fastp, clones called with MiXCR, in-frame beta chains kept. Every CDR3 protein is listed once, alongside the most common genes and DNA of its rows. The sample table records fewer than 200,000 distinct CDR3 sequences; roughly 92% of these occur just once. Clones ranked in the top ten supply around 0.1% of the sample. Source material: CD4+ T cells from PBMCs. These TCRs come from a human donor in good health.

The genes are TRBV6-1 and TRBJ2-7; TRBD1 might be the D (6 bases). This CDR3 comprises 14 residues. Germline lookup yields CDR1 MNHNS and CDR2 SASEGT. The V end lost 4 bases, the J end lost 2 bases, and 12 bases lay between the germline ends. This CDR3 is CASSADRRTYEQYF. CDR3 DNA sequence: TGTGCCAGCAGTGCAGACAGGAGAACCTACGAGCAGTACTTC.

This clonotype was counted once. The chain links TRBV5-1 to TRBJ1-6; TRBD1 matches at 9 bases. In germline, CDR1 is SGHRS, CDR2 YFSETQ. V lost 5 bases and J lost 8; bases outside the gene matches: 8. The CDR3 loop spans 15 amino acids. Here the CDR3 reads CASRRGTGIDSPLHF. The CDR3 nucleotides read TGCGCCAGCAGACGAGGGACAGGGATCGATTCACCCCTCCACTTT.

V and J are TRBV4-1 and TRBJ1-4; D is uncertain. Germline-derived CDR1 and CDR2 are MGHRA and YSYEKL. V was shortened by 5 bases and J by 3 bases, with 13 bases between the two germline ends. The CDR3 has 15 amino acids. The CDR3 protein is CASSYIVGPNEKLFF. The CDR3 DNA reads as TGCGCCAGCAGCTATATCGTAGGGCCTAATGAAAAACTGTTTTTT.

This clonotype has a single count. This chain connects TRBV28 to TRBJ1-6; 8 nucleotides align to TRBD1. Germline V CDR1 and CDR2: MDHEN, SYDVKM. The CDR3 is 16 residues long. Germline trimming cut 7 bases from V and 5 bases from J; bases unmatched to any gene: 10. CDR3 sequence (DNA): TGTGCCAGCACTACACCCCCGGGACAGGATAATTCACCCCTCCACTTT. It encodes CASTTPPGQDNSPLHF.

V is TRBV9 and J is TRBJ1-6; D is unresolved. Germline CDR1 and CDR2: SGDLS and YYNGEE. The length of the CDR3 is 15 residues. V was cut by 3 bases and J by 7 bases, with 14 bases left in between. The CDR3 coding sequence is TGTGCCAGCAGCGCCCAGGCGGGTCAGAATTCACCCCTCCACTTT. Protein: CASSAQAGQNSPLHF.

V gene TRBV4-3 combines with J gene TRBJ2-7, with D possibly TRBD2 on 5 matching bases. Trimming shortened V by 1 base and J by 1 base, and 14 bases separated the two germline ends. Per the germline V gene, CDR1 is LGHNA and CDR2 is YSLEER. The CDR3 covers 16 residues. The CDR3 protein is CASSQGVYGGSYEQYV. CDR3 nucleotide sequence: TGCGCCAGCAGCCAAGGGGTATACGGAGGATCCTACGAGCAGTACGTC.

The chain employs TRBV7-9 and TRBJ1-1; a weak D match, TRBD1 (5 bases). CDR3 length: 15 residues. Trimming cost V 5 bases and J 4 bases, with 17 bases left between them. The germline gives CDR1 SEHNR, CDR2 FQNEAQ (reference sequence). The CDR3 here is CASSMMEAGTTEAFF. In DNA form, the CDR3 reads TGTGCCAGCAGCATGATGGAAGCGGGGACCACTGAAGCTTTCTTT.

The rearrangement joins TRBV5-1 to TRBJ2-3; 11 positions agree with TRBD2. The length of the CDR3 is 16 residues. Looked up from germline, CDR1 is SGHRS and CDR2 is YFSETQ. Germline trimming cut 1 base from V and 4 bases from J; bases unmatched to any gene: 5. The CDR3 DNA reads TGCGCCAGCAGCTTGTGGACTAGCGGGTCGGCAGATACGCAGTATTTT. Translation gives CASSLWTSGSADTQYF.

This rearrangement joins TRBV3-1 to TRBJ2-5; 9 nucleotides match TRBD1. Germline-derived CDR1 and CDR2 are LGHDT and YNNKEL (reference sequence). Trimming at V came to 5 bases and at J to 5 bases, leaving 9 bases not matched to a gene. The CDR3 sequence is 15 residues long. CDR3 bases: TGTGCCAGCAGCTTCGGGGGACAGGGCAGTGAGACCCAGTACTTC. Translated: CASSFGGQGSETQYF.

This chain joins TRBV7-9 and TRBJ1-5; 10 bases map to TRBD1. This CDR3 spans 17 amino acids. The junction had 14 bases not matched to a gene; V was cut back by 5 bases and J by 7 bases. CDR1 SEHNR and CDR2 FQNEAQ come from the germline V gene (reference sequence). This CDR3 is CASSLGTGEGFRQPQHF. CDR3 coding DNA: TGTGCCAGCAGCCTCGGGACAGGGGAGGGATTTCGACAGCCCCAGCATTTT.

V usage is TRBV6-2 or TRBV6-3 and J usage is TRBJ2-3, with unresolved D. The germline CDR1 and CDR2 sequences are MNHEY and SVGEGT. V was cut by 6 bases and J by 6 bases, with 7 bases left in between. The CDR3 is 11 residues long. Here the CDR3 DNA reads TGTGCCAGCAGCCGGGTTGATACGCAGTATTTT. Protein: CASSRVDTQYF.